Listed here are 13 T cell receptor beta chains from one sample, sequenced in a study of blood T cell dynamics during melanoma immunotherapy. The time point is: week 3, after first cycle of checkpoint inhibitor. Some clones are missing from TCRdb's copy, which holds only in-frame ones; the method was immunoSEQ multiplex PCR. The data contain 5,500 to 7,500 clones, 80% to 90% of them singletons. The sequenced sample was blood, obtained from a patient treated with checkpoint blockade. Receptors originate from a human donor with melanoma. Some clones in this sample may be carry-over from other donors' samples.

The V and J genes are TRBV28 and TRBJ1-1, with a possible D match to TRBD1 (5 bases). V lost 2 bases and J 3 bases, leaving 13 bases between the germline ends. The CDR3 length is 15 residues. Germline-derived CDR1 and CDR2 are MDHEN and SYDVKM. The CDR3 loop is CASSLLHRGYTEAFF. In nucleotides, the CDR3 is TGTGCCAGCAGTTTACTTCACCGGGGGTACACTGAAGCTTTCTTT.

This chain connects TRBV19 to TRBJ1-1; TRBD1 matches 9 bases. V lost 6 bases, J lost 5 bases, and 10 bases stayed unmatched. Per the germline V gene, CDR1 is LNHDA and CDR2 is SQIVND (reference sequence). The CDR3 is 15 amino acids. The CDR3 here is CASRGRGQGGTEAFF. DNA of the CDR3: TGTGCCAGTAGGGGTCGGGGACAGGGTGGGACTGAAGCTTTCTTT.

This clone showed up just once. The rearrangement links TRBV7-2 to TRBJ2-5, with TRBD2 matching 9 bases. The J call may be wrong; the DNA end is better matched by TRBJ2-7. This CDR3 is built from 16 residues. CDR1 and CDR2 (germline): SGHTA, FQGNSA. The CDR3 bases are TGTGCCAGCAGCTTAGGGCTAGCGGGGATCCACTACGAGCAGTACTTC. Amino acids: CASSLGLAGIHYEQYF.

This clone was seen a few times. V and J are TRBV28 and TRBJ1-2; TRBD1 matches at 8 bases. V was clipped by 7 bases and J by 10 bases; unmatched bases: 11. From germline, CDR1 is MDHEN and CDR2 SYDVKM. The CDR3 is 13 amino acids. The CDR3 bases are TGTGCCAGCAAAAGAGTAGGACAGGGCGACTACACCTTC. It translates to CASKRVGQGDYTF.

CDR3: CASSLSEEQYF. CDR3 DNA sequence: TGTGCCAGCAGTCTCTCGGAGGAGCAGTACTTC. The gene calls are TRBV5-4 and TRBJ2-5; weak D call: TRBD2 (5 bases). The V end lost 5 bases, the J end lost 11 bases, and 13 bases lay between the germline ends. This CDR3 contains 11 residues. Germline V CDR1 and CDR2: SGHNT, YYREEE (reference sequence).

The V call is TRBV4-2, the J call TRBJ2-7; 8 positions agree with TRBD1. The germline V gene has CDR1 LGHNA and CDR2 YNFKEQ. The CDR3 covers 16 residues. V lost 2 bases, J lost 1 base, and 7 bases stayed unmatched. The CDR3 sequence: CASSQSLGQGSYEQYF. The CDR3, as DNA: TGTGCCAGCAGCCAATCGTTAGGACAGGGATCCTACGAGCAGTACTTC.

This clone is a singleton in its sample. The V and J genes are TRBV30 and TRBJ1-6; no firm D call. CDR1 and CDR2 (germline): GTSNPN, SVGIG (reference sequence). This CDR3 region has 15 residues. Trimming cost V 3 bases and J 2 bases, with 11 bases left between them. CDR3 loop: CAWRWQEAYNSPLHF. DNA of the CDR3: TGTGCCTGGAGGTGGCAGGAGGCCTATAATTCACCCCTCCACTTT.

This clone was detected only a few times. V gene TRBV5-1 combines with J gene TRBJ2-3; 11 bases align to TRBD2. Germline CDR1 is SGHRS and CDR2 is YFSETQ. This CDR3 region has 16 residues. Unmatched junction bases numbered 8, after V lost 3 bases and J lost 5 bases. The CDR3: CASSSASGGNIDTQYF. The CDR3 region has the DNA TGCGCCAGCAGCTCGGCTAGCGGGGGGAATATAGATACGCAGTATTTT.

For this clone: A read error may produce the germline difference seen at one junction end. The chain has TRBV15 and TRBJ2-1; D might be TRBD1 or TRBD2, each matching 5 bases. Germline loops: CDR1 LNHNV, CDR2 YYDKDF (reference sequence). This CDR3 is built from 14 residues. This CDR3 reads CASHSSGTYDEQFF. Written as DNA, the CDR3 is TGTGCCTCGCACTCCTCCGGGACCTACGATGAGCAGTTCTTC.

Concerning this clone: Sequence at one end of the junction differs from germline and may be a read error. This chain uses TRBV28 with TRBJ1-3; no reliable D call. From germline, CDR1 is MDHEN and CDR2 SYDVKM. This CDR3 is 14 amino acids long. The CDR3 DNA sequence: TGTGCCAGCAGTTCTACAAGACCCGGTGTGCTAGCGGTTTTC. It yields the protein CASSSTRPGVLAVF.

V and J are TRBV7-6 and TRBJ2-5; a weak D match, TRBD2 (5 bases). This CDR3 is built from 16 residues. V was cut by 7 bases and J by 0 bases, with 18 bases left in between. The germline gives CDR1 SGHVS, CDR2 FNYEAQ. The DNA for the CDR3 is TGTGCCAGCACCCCAAGTCGGGGAGCGAACCAAGAGACCCAGTACTTC. It encodes CASTPSRGANQETQYF. Variable domain in full (rest from reference TRBV7-6 and TRBJ2-5): GAGVSQSPRYKVTKRGQDVALRCDPISGHVSLYWYRQALGQGPEFLTYFNYEAQQDKSGLPNDRFSAERPEGSISTLTIQRTEQRDSAMYRCASTPSRGANQETQYFGPGTRLLVL.

The chain recombines TRBV27 with TRBJ2-2, with 7 bases fitting TRBD2. Germline V lookup: CDR1 MNHEY, CDR2 SMNVEV (reference sequence). The CDR3 length is 14 residues. V dropped 3 bases and J dropped 4; count of bases not matched to a gene: 2. The CDR3 sequence is CASSFSGGTGELFF. The CDR3 DNA follows: TGTGCCAGCAGTTTTTCGGGGGGCACCGGGGAGCTGTTTTTT.

V and J are TRBV6-6 and TRBJ2-7; weak D call: TRBD1 (6 bases). There are 13 residues in the CDR3. The V gene's germline CDR1 is MNHNY and CDR2 SVGAGI (reference sequence). The V gene lost 2 bases and the J gene lost 4 bases, with 9 bases spanning the gap. The CDR3 sequence is CASSYLQGYEQYF. Written as DNA, the CDR3 is TGTGCCAGCAGTTACCTACAGGGTTACGAGCAGTACTTC.